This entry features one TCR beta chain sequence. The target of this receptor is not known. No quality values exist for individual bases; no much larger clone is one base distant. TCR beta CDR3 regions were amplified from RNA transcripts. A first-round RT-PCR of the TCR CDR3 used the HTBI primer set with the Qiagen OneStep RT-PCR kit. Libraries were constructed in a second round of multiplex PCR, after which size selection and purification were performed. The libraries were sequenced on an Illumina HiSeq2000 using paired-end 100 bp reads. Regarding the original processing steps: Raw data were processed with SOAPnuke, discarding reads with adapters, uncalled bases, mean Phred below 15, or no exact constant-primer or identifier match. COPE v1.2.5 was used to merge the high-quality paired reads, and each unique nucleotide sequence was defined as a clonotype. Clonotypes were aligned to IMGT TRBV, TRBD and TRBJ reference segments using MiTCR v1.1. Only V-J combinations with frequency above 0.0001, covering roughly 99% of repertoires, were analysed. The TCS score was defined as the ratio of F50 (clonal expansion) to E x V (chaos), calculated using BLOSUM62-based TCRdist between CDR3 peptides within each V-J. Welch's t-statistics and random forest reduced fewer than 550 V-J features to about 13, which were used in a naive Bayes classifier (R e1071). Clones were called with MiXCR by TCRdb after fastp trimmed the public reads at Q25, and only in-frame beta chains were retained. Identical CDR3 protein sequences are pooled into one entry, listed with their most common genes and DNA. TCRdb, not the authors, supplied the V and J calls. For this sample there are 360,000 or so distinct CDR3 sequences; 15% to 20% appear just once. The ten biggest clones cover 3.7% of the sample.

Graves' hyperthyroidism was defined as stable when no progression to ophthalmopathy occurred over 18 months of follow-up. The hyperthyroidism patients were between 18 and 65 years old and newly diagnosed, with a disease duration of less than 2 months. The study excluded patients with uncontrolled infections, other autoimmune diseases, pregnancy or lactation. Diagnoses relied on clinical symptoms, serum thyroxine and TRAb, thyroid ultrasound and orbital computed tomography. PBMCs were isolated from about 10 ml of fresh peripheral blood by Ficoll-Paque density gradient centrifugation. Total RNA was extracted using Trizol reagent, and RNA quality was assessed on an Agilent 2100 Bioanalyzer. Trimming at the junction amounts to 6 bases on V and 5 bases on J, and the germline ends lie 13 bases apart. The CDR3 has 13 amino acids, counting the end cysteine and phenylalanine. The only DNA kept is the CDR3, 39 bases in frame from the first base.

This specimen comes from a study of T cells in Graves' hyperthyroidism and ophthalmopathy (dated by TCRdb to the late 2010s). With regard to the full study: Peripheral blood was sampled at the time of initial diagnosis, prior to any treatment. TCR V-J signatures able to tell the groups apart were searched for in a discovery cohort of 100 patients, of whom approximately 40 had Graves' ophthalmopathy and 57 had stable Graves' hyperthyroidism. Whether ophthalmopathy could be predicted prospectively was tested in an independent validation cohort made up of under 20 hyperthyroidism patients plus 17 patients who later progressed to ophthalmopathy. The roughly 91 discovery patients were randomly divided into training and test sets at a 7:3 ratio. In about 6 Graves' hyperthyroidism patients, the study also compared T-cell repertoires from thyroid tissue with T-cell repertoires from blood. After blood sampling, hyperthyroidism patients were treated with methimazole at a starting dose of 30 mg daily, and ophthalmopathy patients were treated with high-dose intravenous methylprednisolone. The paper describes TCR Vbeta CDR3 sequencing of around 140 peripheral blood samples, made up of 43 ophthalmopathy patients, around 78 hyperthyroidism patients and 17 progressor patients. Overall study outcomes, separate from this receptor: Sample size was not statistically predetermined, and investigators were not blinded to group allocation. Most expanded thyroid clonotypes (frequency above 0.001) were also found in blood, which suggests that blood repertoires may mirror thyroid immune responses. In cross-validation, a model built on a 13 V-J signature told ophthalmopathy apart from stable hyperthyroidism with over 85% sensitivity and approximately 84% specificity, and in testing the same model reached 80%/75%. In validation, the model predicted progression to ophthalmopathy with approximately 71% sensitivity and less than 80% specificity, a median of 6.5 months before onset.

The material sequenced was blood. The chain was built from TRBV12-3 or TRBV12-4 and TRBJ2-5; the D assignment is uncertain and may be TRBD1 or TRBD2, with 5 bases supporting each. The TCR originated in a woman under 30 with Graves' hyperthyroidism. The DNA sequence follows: TGTGCCAGCAGCTCCGGGACCTCTGAGACCCAGTACTTC. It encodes CASSSGTSETQYF.